This entry lists 2 T cell receptor beta chains sequenced from one sample in a study of Ad26.COV2.S vaccination and SARS-CoV-2 variants. Treatment indicated: some 20 received Ad26.COV2.S at low or high dose, single or two shots; 5 received placebo; per-sample allocation not given. The samples were gathered on day 63 after the first injection of vaccine or placebo. Produced via immunoSEQ multiplex PCR; TCRdb's table is partial and in-frame only. The table includes under 600,000 clones, roughly nine tenths detected once. This specimen was peripheral blood, taken in a trial of Ad26.COV2.S vaccine versus placebo. The receptor source for this set is a person between 18 and 65 years old who received the Ad26.COV2.S COVID-19 vaccine or a placebo.

This chain links TRBV7-8 with TRBJ2-7; 9 nucleotides agree with TRBD1. Germline CDR1 is SGHVS and CDR2 is FQNEAQ. This CDR3 has 14 residues. V was pared by 1 base and J by 3 bases, with 1 base of the junction left unmatched. The CDR3 DNA reads TGTGCCAGCAGCTTAGTGACAGGGGGCTACGAGCAGTACTTC. Translating it yields CASSLVTGGYEQYF. Variable domain in full (rest from reference TRBV7-8 and TRBJ2-7): GAGVSQSPRYKVAKRGQDVALRCDPISGHVSLFWYQQALGQGPEFLTYFQNEAQLDKSGLPSDRFFAERPEGSVSTLKIQRTQQEDSAVYLCASSLVTGGYEQYFGPGTRLTVT.

The CDR3 sequence: CASRDSVGAGSPLHF. CDR3 bases: TGTGCCAGTAGGGACAGTGTTGGGGCGGGTTCACCCCTCCACTTT. The chain links TRBV2 to TRBJ1-6; 7 positions match TRBD1. Per the germline V gene, CDR1 is SNHLY and CDR2 is FYNNEI. The CDR3 is 15 residues long. The V and J ends lost 9 bases and 9 bases, in that order; junction bases with no gene match: 14.